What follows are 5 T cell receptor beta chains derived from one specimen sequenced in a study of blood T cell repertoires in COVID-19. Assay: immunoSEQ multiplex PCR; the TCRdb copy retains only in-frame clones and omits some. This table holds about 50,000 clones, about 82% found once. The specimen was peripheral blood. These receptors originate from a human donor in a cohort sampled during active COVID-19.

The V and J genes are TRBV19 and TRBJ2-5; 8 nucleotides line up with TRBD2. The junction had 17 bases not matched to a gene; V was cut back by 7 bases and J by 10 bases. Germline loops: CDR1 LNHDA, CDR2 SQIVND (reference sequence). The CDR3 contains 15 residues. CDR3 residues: CASTALAGGVAVQYF. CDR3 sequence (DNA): TGTGCCAGTACTGCCCTGGCGGGGGGAGTCGCCGTCCAGTACTTC.

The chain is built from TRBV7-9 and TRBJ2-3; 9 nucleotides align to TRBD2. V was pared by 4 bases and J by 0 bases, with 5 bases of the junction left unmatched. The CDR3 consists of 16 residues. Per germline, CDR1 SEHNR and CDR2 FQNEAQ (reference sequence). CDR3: CASSYLLAGSTDTQYF. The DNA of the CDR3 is TGTGCCAGCAGCTACCTACTAGCGGGTAGCACAGATACGCAGTATTTT.

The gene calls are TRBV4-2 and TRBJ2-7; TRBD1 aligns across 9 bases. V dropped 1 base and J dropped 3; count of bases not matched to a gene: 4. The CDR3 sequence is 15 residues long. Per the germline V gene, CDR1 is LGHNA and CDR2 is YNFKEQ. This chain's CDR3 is CASSQVRTGVYEQYF. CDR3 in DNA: TGTGCCAGCAGCCAAGTCCGGACAGGGGTCTACGAGCAGTACTTC.

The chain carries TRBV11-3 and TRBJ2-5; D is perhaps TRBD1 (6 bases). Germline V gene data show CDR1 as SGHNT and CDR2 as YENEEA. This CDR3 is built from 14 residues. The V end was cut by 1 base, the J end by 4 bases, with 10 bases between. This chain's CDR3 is CASSLGQGRETQYF. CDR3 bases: TGTGCCAGCAGCTTAGGCCAGGGGAGAGAGACCCAGTACTTC.

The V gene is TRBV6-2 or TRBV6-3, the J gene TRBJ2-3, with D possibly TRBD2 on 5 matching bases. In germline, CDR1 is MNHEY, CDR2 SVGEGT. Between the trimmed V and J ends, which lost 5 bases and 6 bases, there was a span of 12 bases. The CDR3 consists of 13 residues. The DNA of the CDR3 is TGTGCCAGCAGTGGACTGAGAGGGGATACGCAGTATTTT. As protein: CASSGLRGDTQYF.